This T cell receptor beta chain was obtained from a study of Graves' ophthalmopathy and Graves' hyperthyroidism. Study-wide findings and caveats: Most expanded clonotypes in thyroid above 0.001 frequency also showed up in blood. For predicting ophthalmopathy progression, the model had 70.59% sensitivity and 72.22% specificity.

Remarks on this clonotype: Antigen: not known.

Reliance was placed on clinical symptoms, serum thyroxine, TRAb, thyroid ultrasound and orbital computed tomography for diagnosis. RNA served as the template for amplifying TCR beta CDR3 regions. RT-PCR with HTBI primers came first, then second-round multiplex PCR. One entry per CDR3 protein, called by TCRdb with MiXCR from the multiplex PCR reads. The sample consists of roughly 700,000 distinct CDR3 sequences, roughly 40% of them appearing once. V gave up 1 base and J gave up 3 bases; unmatched junction bases: 8. This CDR3 spans 16 amino acids. CDR1 and CDR2 from the germline V gene are LNHNV and YYDKDF (reference sequence).

The sequenced sample was peripheral blood. V gene TRBV15 combines with J gene TRBJ1-1, with 7 bases that match TRBD1. The origin of this receptor is an adult man with Graves' ophthalmopathy. The CDR3 DNA reads TGTGCCACCAGCAGAGGCAGGGGGGGCTCGGACACTGAAGCTTTCTTT. Protein: CATSRGRGGSDTEAFF.